Each of the 13 T cell receptor beta chains below was sequenced from the same sample in a study of CD4 and CD8 cells across lung adenocarcinoma regions. MiXCR was run by TCRdb on the PCR reads, yielding one entry per CDR3 protein. This table holds 9,000 to 15,000 distinct CDR3 sequences, approximately 57% found once. What was sequenced was CD8+ T cells from the center of a lung tumor. These receptors originate from a female donor with lung adenocarcinoma. The CD4 and CD8 labels of this study may be unreliable.

V is TRBV7-2 and J is TRBJ2-5; the D gene is possibly TRBD2 (6 bases). CDR1 is SGHTA, CDR2 FQGNSA, per germline. This CDR3 spans 13 amino acids. Trimming pared 3 bases from V and 11 bases from J, leaving 16 bases between. CDR3 in amino acids: CASSFGSGRGQYF. As DNA, the CDR3 is TGTGCCAGCAGCTTCGGTAGCGGAAGAGGTCAGTACTTC.

In its sample, this clonotype ranks as medium-sized (0.01 to 0.1%). This rearrangement joins TRBV12-3 or TRBV12-4 to TRBJ1-2; no clear D. Trimming pared 5 bases from V and 4 bases from J, leaving 11 bases between. CDR3 length: 13 residues. CDR3 region: CASSRDPIYGYTF. CDR3 nucleotides: TGTGCCAGCAGTCGAGATCCTATCTATGGCTACACCTTC.

Worth noting for this clonotype: A much larger clone is a single base away; this may be a read error. V is TRBV6-1 and J is TRBJ2-1; D perhaps matches TRBD1 (7 bases). Trimming pared 6 bases from V and 10 bases from J, leaving 19 bases between. Per the germline V gene, CDR1 is MNHNS and CDR2 is SASEGT. The CDR3 covers 14 residues. This chain's CDR3 is CASRPRGESYEQFF. DNA for the CDR3: TGTGCCAGCAGGCCCAGGGGGGAGTCCTACGAGCAGTTCTTC.

Remarks on this clonotype: A junction boundary mismatches the germline segment, possibly from a read error. V is TRBV6-5 and J is TRBJ2-3; D may be TRBD1 or TRBD2 (5 bases each). In germline, CDR1 is MNHEY, CDR2 SVGAGI. This CDR3 comprises 15 residues. The CDR3 nucleotides read TGTGCCCGCAGATTCTCCGGGGCGAGCGCCGATGAGCAGTATTTT. Translated: CARRFSGASADEQYF.

The chain couples TRBV6-1 to TRBJ2-4; D may be TRBD2 (5 bases). Gene TRBJ2-1 matches the end of the DNA better, so the J call may be wrong. Germline V CDR1 and CDR2: MNHNS, SASEGT. The CDR3 covers 13 residues. The CDR3 region is CASRWGANNIQFF. CDR3 in DNA: TGTGCCAGCAGATGGGGAGCCAACAATATTCAGTTCTTC.

This chain links TRBV6-1 with TRBJ2-1, with D tentatively TRBD1 or TRBD2 (5 bases each). TRBJ2-2 explains the end of the DNA better; the J call may be wrong. Germline CDR1 reads MNHNS; CDR2 reads SASEGT. The CDR3 loop spans 16 amino acids. CDR3 protein: CASSELGAGSYNELFF. The CDR3 bases are TGTGCCAGCAGTGAACTTGGGGCAGGGAGTTACAATGAGCTGTTTTTT.

This clonotype was detected many times. J is TRBJ1-2 and V is TRBV6-1; D unclear. Germline V gene data show CDR1 as MNHNS and CDR2 as SASEGT. The V and J ends lost 2 bases and 8 bases respectively, with 12 bases between them. The CDR3 sequence is 13 residues long. The CDR3 sequence is CASSEQGMGGYTF. In DNA, the CDR3 is TGTGCCAGCAGTGAACAAGGGATGGGGGGCTACACCTTC.

The chain joins TRBV9 to TRBJ2-1; 10 nucleotides line up with TRBD2. The end of the DNA aligns better with TRBJ2-5, so the J call may be wrong. The CDR3 runs 15 residues. Germline assignment: CDR1 SGDLS and CDR2 YYNGEE. CDR3 region: CASSTSGARQETQYF. The CDR3 DNA follows: TGTGCCAGCAGCACTAGCGGGGCCCGTCAAGAGACCCAGTACTTC.

The chain carries TRBV10-1 and TRBJ2-3, with 9 bases fitting TRBD2. The CDR3 runs 16 residues. CDR1 is WNHNN and CDR2 is SYGVQD in the germline V gene (reference sequence). V lost 0 bases to trimming and J lost 3 bases; unmatched junction nucleotides: 4. CDR3 nucleotides: TGCGCCAGCAGTGAGTCGATGAGCGGGGGGACAGATACGCAGTATTTT. Its protein product is CASSESMSGGTDTQYF.

This clonotype was counted a few times. The chain recombines TRBV6-1 with TRBJ2-3; 10 nucleotides match TRBD2. The CDR3 extends over 14 amino acids. Germline V gives CDR1 MNHNS, CDR2 SASEGT. V lost 6 bases, J lost 8 bases, and 8 bases stayed unmatched. CDR3 nucleotide sequence: TGTGCCAGCAGGAGCGGGAGGGCCTTGGGTACGCAGTATTTT. The encoded protein is CASRSGRALGTQYF.

The J gene is TRBJ2-1, the V gene TRBV24-1; D may be TRBD1 or TRBD2 (6 bases each). The CDR3 runs 11 residues. The germline V gene encodes CDR1 KGHDR and CDR2 SFDVKD. V gave up 9 bases and J gave up 9 bases, with 11 bases separating them. CDR3 loop: CATEGGGEQFF. Here the CDR3 DNA reads TGTGCCACCGAGGGGGGTGGTGAGCAGTTCTTC.

This rearrangement joins TRBV11-2 to TRBJ2-5; D remains unclear. Trimming cost V 4 bases and J 1 base, with 10 bases left between them. There are 14 residues in the CDR3. Germline assignment: CDR1 SGHAT and CDR2 FQNNGV. The chain's CDR3 is CASSYDMTQETQYF. CDR3 coding DNA: TGTGCCAGCAGCTACGACATGACCCAAGAGACCCAGTACTTC.

The chain joins TRBV10-1 to TRBJ1-1, with D perhaps TRBD1 (5 bases). The CDR3 sequence is 14 residues long. Trimming shortened V by 0 bases and J by 7 bases, and 12 bases separated the two germline ends. The germline CDR1 and CDR2 sequences are WNHNN and SYGVQD (reference sequence). The CDR3 sequence: CASSESSGIDEAFF. The CDR3 coding sequence is TGCGCCAGCAGTGAGTCTTCAGGGATAGATGAAGCTTTCTTT.